This entry lists 13 T cell receptor beta chains sequenced from one sample in a study of CXCR3-negative and CXCR3-positive naive CD8 T cells. Carrying UMI labels, the TRB cDNA libraries were prepared through 5' RACE. TCRdb re-called the 5' RACE reads and shows each CDR3 protein once, DNA omitted. This sample's table has about 41,000 distinct CDR3 sequences. The sample consisted of naive CXCR3- CD8+ T cells from blood. Subset: CD45RO-CCR7+CD27+CD95- naive CD8+ T cells lacking CXCR3 (TNR3-). The receptors come from a human donor in good health. Some clones in this sample may be carry-over from other donors' samples.

The V call is TRBV4-1, the J call TRBJ2-1; TCRdb's D call, TRBD1, is unchecked because there is no DNA. The germline V gene encodes CDR1 MGHRA and CDR2 YSYEKL. CDR3 length: 14 amino acids. This chain's CDR3 is CASSQAGPRNEQFF.

The chain carries TRBV7-9 and TRBJ2-7; TCRdb indicates TRBD1, and absent DNA this call remains unverified. The CDR3 spans 14 residues. The germline CDR1 and CDR2 sequences are SEHNR and FQNEAQ (reference sequence). This CDR3 reads CASSFGDRLYEQYF. Drawing the rest from reference TRBV7-9 and TRBJ2-7, the complete variable domain is DTGVSQNPRHKITKRGQNVTFRCDPISEHNRLYWYRQTLGQGPEFLTYFQNEAQLEKSRLLSDRFSAERPKGSFSTLEIQRTEQGDSAMYLCASSFGDRLYEQYFGPGTRLTVT.

This chain uses TRBV6-4 with TRBJ2-3; TCRdb gives TRBD1 as the D gene, but with no DNA this cannot be confirmed. Germline V gives CDR1 MRHNA, CDR2 SNTAGT. The CDR3 consists of 14 residues. CDR3 sequence: CASSEEGATDTQYF.

This chain uses TRBV2 with TRBJ2-3; TCRdb gives TRBD1 as the D gene, but with no DNA this cannot be confirmed. CDR3 length: 14 amino acids. CDR1 is SNHLY, CDR2 FYNNEI, per germline. CDR3 loop: CARGQGIGSDTQYF.

J is TRBJ2-7 and V is TRBV29-1; TCRdb's assignment of TRBD1 cannot be checked, as there is no DNA. The CDR3 totals 15 residues. In germline, CDR1 is SQVTM, CDR2 ANQGSEA. Here the CDR3 reads CSVEFGADAPYEQYF.

This rearrangement joins TRBV4-1 to TRBJ2-1; no DNA is available, so the TRBD2 call from TCRdb remains unchecked. CDR3 length equals 17 residues. Germline CDR1 MGHRA, CDR2 YSYEKL. The CDR3 reads CASSQEVTSGGADEQFF.

The rearrangement links TRBV29-1 to TRBJ2-7; there is no DNA to check the TCRdb D call of TRBD1. Germline V lookup: CDR1 SQVTM, CDR2 ANQGSEA. The CDR3 has 14 residues. CDR3 protein: CSVERDGDIYEQYF.

CDR3 region: CASTAQGGELFF. The chain is built from TRBV12-3 or TRBV12-4 and TRBJ2-2. CDR3 size: 12 residues.

J is TRBJ1-1 and V is TRBV12-3 or TRBV12-4; absent DNA, TCRdb's TRBD1 call cannot be checked. The CDR3 runs to 15 residues. CDR3 sequence reads: CASSLVTPVGTEAFF.

CDR3 region: CASSLEGTPSYNEQFF. The chain joins TRBV7-3 to TRBJ2-1; lacking DNA, the TRBD2 call made by TCRdb goes unchecked. The length of the CDR3 is 16 residues. Germline V CDR1 and CDR2: SGHTA, FQGTGA.

The V gene is TRBV5-1, the J gene TRBJ2-1. There are 15 residues in the CDR3. Germline values: CDR1 SGHRS, CDR2 YFSETQ. The CDR3: CASSLPETPNNEQFF.

The chain uses TRBV7-9 and TRBJ2-5. The germline CDR1 and CDR2 sequences are SEHNR and FQNEAQ (reference sequence). CDR3 length equals 11 residues. CDR3 sequence: CASSLIGAQYF.

The chain links TRBV9 to TRBJ2-1; TCRdb reports TRBD2, a call that lacks DNA to check it against. The CDR3 is 17 amino acids. Germline V gives CDR1 SGDLS, CDR2 YYNGEE. The CDR3 spells CASSVAGSGTSDNEQFF.